This T cell receptor (beta chain) comes out of a study of cytomegalovirus exposure and HLA in healthy donors. Overall study findings and caveats: Researchers catalogued about 150 TCR beta chains as cytomegalovirus-associated. TCR association rates varied by HLA locus in a later analysis, with DRB1 highest and HLA-C lowest.

The sample holds a few counts of this clone. Its target is not known. This CDR3 has 15 amino acids. The germline V gene has CDR1 MDHEN and CDR2 SYDVKM. V was pared by 2 bases and J by 5 bases, with 4 bases of the junction left unmatched. PCR amplification relied on 60 Vbeta primers (plus 13 Jbeta primers). This table comes from immunoSEQ multiplex PCR, and its TCRdb copy is limited to in-frame clones, with some not included. The sample lists over 150,000 clones; more than 60% were seen once. The receptor was derived from a woman aged 55-70 years in good health and CMV-seropositive. V is TRBV28 and J is TRBJ2-5, with 11 positions matching TRBD2. The specimen was PBMCs. The CDR3 bases are TGTGCCAGCAGTTTAAGTACTAGCGGGAGTGAGACCCAGTACTTC. Protein: CASSLSTSGSETQYF.